The 18 T cell receptor beta chains in this list originate from one sample, sequenced in a study of patients and donors after allogeneic stem cell transplantation. One entry per CDR3 protein results from TCRdb running MiXCR on the RT-PCR reads. The table includes 800,000 to 1,000,000 distinct CDR3 sequences, roughly 18% detected once. Sequencing input: blood, either unsorted or a sorted T cell fraction (not recorded which). These receptors originate from a human donor who was either an allogeneic HSCT recipient or a stem cell or donor lymphocyte infusion donor (not recorded which). It is not recorded whose cells these are; they may come from a transplant donor.

The sample holds a few counts of this clonotype. V is TRBV12-3 or TRBV12-4 and J is TRBJ2-1; D call uncertain. This CDR3 has 12 amino acids. V shed 6 bases and J shed 6 bases, with 9 bases lying between them. The CDR3 region has the DNA TGTGCCAGCAGCCCCCTTCCCAATGAGCAGTTCTTC. Residues: CASSPLPNEQFF.

This clonotype has a handful of counts. V usage is TRBV12-3 or TRBV12-4 and J usage is TRBJ1-1; perhaps TRBD1 as D (6 bases). Trimming stripped 7 bases from V and 3 bases from J, with 24 bases between. The CDR3 spans 17 residues. CDR3 coding DNA: TGTGCCAGCACCCTCCACAGGGTAAGACGCTCGGACACTGAAGCTTTCTTT. It codes for CASTLHRVRRSDTEAFF.

The rearrangement joins TRBV24-1 to TRBJ2-7, with D possibly being TRBD1 (5 bases). V dropped 4 bases and J dropped 6 bases, with 12 bases sitting between them. This CDR3 is built from 13 residues. Germline V gene sequence: CDR1 KGHDR, CDR2 SFDVKD. This CDR3 is CATSDSDRSEQYF. The CDR3 bases are TGTGCCACCAGTGACTCTGACAGAAGCGAGCAGTACTTC.

This clonotype has a handful of counts. The chain carries TRBV4-2 and TRBJ2-5; D might be TRBD2 (6 bases). The CDR3 contains 16 residues. V lost 2 bases, J lost 3 bases, and 16 bases lay in between. Germline CDR1 LGHNA, CDR2 YNFKEQ. In nucleotides, the CDR3 is TGTGCCAGCAGCCAACGGGACTTCCCCCTTGAAGAGACCCAGTACTTC. It specifies CASSQRDFPLEETQYF.

The chain carries TRBV11-2 and TRBJ1-2, with 8 bases aligning to TRBD1. In germline, CDR1 is SGHAT, CDR2 FQNNGV. Trimming removed 6 bases from V and 5 bases from J; junction bases left unmatched: 5. The CDR3 consists of 13 residues. CDR3 sequence: CASRGDRGYGYTF. In nucleotides, the CDR3 is TGTGCCAGCAGAGGAGACAGGGGTTATGGCTACACCTTC.

The J gene is TRBJ1-2, the V gene TRBV29-1; 8 nucleotides line up with TRBD1. Germline V gives CDR1 SQVTM, CDR2 ANQGSEA. This CDR3 is built from 14 residues. The ends lost 4 bases at V and 7 bases at J; junction bases unmatched: 11. The CDR3 reads CSVVQGAGPSGYTF. As DNA, the CDR3 is TGCAGCGTTGTCCAGGGGGCTGGTCCATCTGGCTACACCTTC.

V is TRBV6-1 and J is TRBJ2-5; D gene ambiguous. Germline lookup yields CDR1 MNHNS and CDR2 SASEGT. V lost 6 bases and J lost 5, with 13 bases in between. The CDR3 consists of 13 residues. Here the CDR3 DNA reads TGTGCCAGCAGGATCCGGGCTCGGGAGACCCAGTACTTC. It codes for CASRIRARETQYF.

The J gene is TRBJ1-6, the V gene TRBV20-1, with 8 bases fitting TRBD1. The CDR3 is 14 residues long. Germline values: CDR1 DFQATT, CDR2 SNEGSKA (reference sequence). The V gene end was trimmed by 2 bases and the J gene end by 6 bases; junction bases not matched to a gene: 3. CDR3 amino acids: CSARSRGRNSPLHF. CDR3 DNA sequence: TGCAGTGCTAGAAGCAGGGGGCGTAATTCACCCCTCCACTTT.

The chain recombines TRBV24-1 with TRBJ2-1; 11 positions agree with TRBD2. The V gene end was trimmed by 7 bases and the J gene end by 0 bases; junction bases not matched to a gene: 4. The length of the CDR3 is 16 residues. CDR1 and CDR2 (germline): KGHDR, SFDVKD. CDR3 bases: TGTGCCACCAGCACTAGCGGGAGTAGCTCCTACAATGAGCAGTTCTTC. It yields the protein CATSTSGSSSYNEQFF.

The V call is TRBV5-1, the J call TRBJ1-1; D remains ambiguous. CDR3 size: 17 residues. CDR1 is SGHRS, CDR2 YFSETQ, per germline. The V end lost 4 bases, the J end lost 1 base, and 20 bases lay between the germline ends. The CDR3 is CASSGIDRLSRNTEAFF. The CDR3 DNA reads TGCGCCAGCAGCGGAATCGACCGATTATCAAGGAACACTGAAGCTTTCTTT.

This rearrangement joins TRBV3-1 to TRBJ2-3; D is possibly TRBD1 (5 bases). CDR1 LGHDT and CDR2 YNNKEL come from the germline V gene (reference sequence). Trimming pared 6 bases from V and 2 bases from J, leaving 9 bases between. The CDR3 extends over 13 amino acids. CDR3 loop: CASRSTVTDTQYF. The CDR3 nucleotides read TGTGCCAGCAGATCGACAGTCACAGATACGCAGTATTTT.

This clonotype occurred a few times. The rearrangement links TRBV24-1 to TRBJ1-2; the D gene is possibly TRBD1 (6 bases). In germline, CDR1 is KGHDR, CDR2 SFDVKD. With 5 bases removed from V and 2 bases from J, the gap between germline ends came to 8 bases. CDR3 length: 13 amino acids. The CDR3 nucleotides read TGTGCCACCAGTGGACAGGAGAACTATGGCTACACCTTC. It encodes CATSGQENYGYTF.

This clonotype was seen repeatedly, ten times or more. The chain couples TRBV12-3 or TRBV12-4 to TRBJ2-5; no clear D. Trimming shortened V by 1 base and J by 5 bases, and 8 bases separated the two germline ends. CDR3 length: 13 residues. The CDR3, as DNA: TGTGCCAGCAGTTTAGTCGCGTGGGAGACCCAGTACTTC. Protein sequence: CASSLVAWETQYF.

The CDR3 DNA follows: TGTGCCAGCAGTTCCCCAAGCGCCGGACACAAATACAATGAGCAGTTCTTC. Encoded protein: CASSSPSAGHKYNEQFF. The chain joins TRBV28 to TRBJ2-1, with D tentatively TRBD1 (5 bases). Trimming took 4 bases from V and 4 from J, leaving 20 bases between them. The CDR3 length is 17 residues. Germline V lookup: CDR1 MDHEN, CDR2 SYDVKM.

This rearrangement joins TRBV12-3 or TRBV12-4 to TRBJ2-7, with TRBD1 as a possible D gene (5 bases). Trimming pared 7 bases from V and 3 bases from J, leaving 13 bases between. The CDR3 totals 13 residues. In DNA form, the CDR3 reads TGTGCCAGCACTATCGACAGCAACTACGAGCAGTACTTC. Translating gives CASTIDSNYEQYF.

This clonotype was observed a handful of times. V and J are TRBV30 and TRBJ2-1, with 9 bases fitting TRBD1. CDR1 is GTSNPN, CDR2 SVGIG, per germline (reference sequence). This CDR3 contains 19 residues. V lost 0 bases, J lost 8 bases, and 20 bases stayed unmatched. CDR3 region: CAWSVQSYVTGGELDEQFF. The CDR3 nucleotides are TGTGCCTGGAGTGTACAATCTTATGTAACAGGGGGCGAGCTGGATGAGCAGTTCTTC. The whole variable domain, filled in from reference TRBV30 and TRBJ2-1, reads SQTIHQWPATLVQPVGSPLSLECTVEGTSNPNLYWYRQAAGRGLQLLFYSVGIGQISSEVPQNLSASRPQDRQFILSSKKLLLSDSGFYLCAWSVQSYVTGGELDEQFFGPGTRLTVL.

The chain is built from TRBV7-9 and TRBJ1-4, with 7 bases lining up with TRBD1. The CDR3 contains 13 residues. Germline V lookup: CDR1 SEHNR, CDR2 FQNEAQ (reference sequence). V was clipped by 5 bases and J by 8 bases; unmatched bases: 5. The CDR3 reads CASSPWTGEKLFF. CDR3 in DNA: TGTGCCAGCAGCCCTTGGACAGGCGAAAAACTGTTTTTT.

This clonotype was picked up a small number of times. The rearrangement joins TRBV7-2 to TRBJ1-3; no clear D. Germline V gene sequence: CDR1 SGHTA, CDR2 FQGNSA. V was cut by 3 bases and J by 4 bases, with 7 bases left in between. This CDR3 spans 13 amino acids. CDR3 amino acids: CASSFITGNTIYF. The CDR3 DNA sequence: TGTGCCAGCAGCTTCATAACGGGAAACACCATATATTTT.